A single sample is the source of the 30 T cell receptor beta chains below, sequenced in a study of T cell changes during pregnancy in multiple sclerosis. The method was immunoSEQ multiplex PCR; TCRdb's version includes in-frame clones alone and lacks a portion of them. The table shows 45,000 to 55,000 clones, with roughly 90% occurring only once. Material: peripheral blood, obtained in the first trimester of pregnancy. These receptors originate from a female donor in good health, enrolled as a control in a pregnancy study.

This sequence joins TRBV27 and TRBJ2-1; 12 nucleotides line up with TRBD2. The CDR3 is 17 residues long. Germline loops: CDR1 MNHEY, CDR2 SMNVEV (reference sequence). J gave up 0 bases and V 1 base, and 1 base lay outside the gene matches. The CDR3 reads CASSLWGLAGSYNEQFF. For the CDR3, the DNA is TGTGCCAGCAGTTTATGGGGACTAGCGGGCTCCTACAATGAGCAGTTCTTC.

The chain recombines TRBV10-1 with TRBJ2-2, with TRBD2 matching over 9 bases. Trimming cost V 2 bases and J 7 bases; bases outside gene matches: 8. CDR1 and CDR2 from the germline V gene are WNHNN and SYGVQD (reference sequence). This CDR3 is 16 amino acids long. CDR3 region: CASSEERGARGGELFF. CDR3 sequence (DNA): TGCGCCAGCAGTGAGGAGCGGGGGGCCAGGGGCGGGGAGCTGTTTTTT.

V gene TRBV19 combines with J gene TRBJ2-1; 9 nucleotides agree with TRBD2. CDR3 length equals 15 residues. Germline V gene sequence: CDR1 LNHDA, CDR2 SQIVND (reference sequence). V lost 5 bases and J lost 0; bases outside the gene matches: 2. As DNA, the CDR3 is TGTGCCAGTAGTGTTAGCGGGAGCTCCTACAATGAGCAGTTCTTC. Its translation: CASSVSGSSYNEQFF.

The DNA for the CDR3 is TGTGCCAGCAGTTACAGGGGGCGCAATGAGCAGTTCTTC. Amino acids: CASSYRGRNEQFF. J is TRBJ2-1 and V is TRBV5-6; TRBD1 matches at 9 bases. The germline V gene encodes CDR1 SGHDT and CDR2 YYEEEE. This CDR3 is 13 amino acids long. Germline trimming cut 5 bases from V and 6 bases from J; bases unmatched to any gene: 3.

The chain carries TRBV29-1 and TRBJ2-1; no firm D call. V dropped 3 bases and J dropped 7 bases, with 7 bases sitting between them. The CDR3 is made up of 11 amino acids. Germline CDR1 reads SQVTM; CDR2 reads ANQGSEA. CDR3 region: CSVDPRNEQFF. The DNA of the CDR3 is TGCAGCGTTGATCCCCGGAATGAGCAGTTCTTC.

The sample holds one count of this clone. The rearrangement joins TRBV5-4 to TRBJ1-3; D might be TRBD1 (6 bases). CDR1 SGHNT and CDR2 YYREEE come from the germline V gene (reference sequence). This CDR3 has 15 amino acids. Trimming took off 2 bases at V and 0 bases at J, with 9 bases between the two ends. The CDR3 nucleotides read TGTGCCAGCAGCTTACAGGGTAGCTCTGGAAACACCATATATTTT. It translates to CASSLQGSSGNTIYF. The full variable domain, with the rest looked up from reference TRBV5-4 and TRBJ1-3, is ETGVTQSPTHLIKTRGQQVTLRCSSQSGHNTVSWYQQALGQGPQFIFQYYREEENGRGNFPPRFSGLQFPNYSSELNVNALELDDSALYLCASSLQGSSGNTIYFGEGSWLTVV.

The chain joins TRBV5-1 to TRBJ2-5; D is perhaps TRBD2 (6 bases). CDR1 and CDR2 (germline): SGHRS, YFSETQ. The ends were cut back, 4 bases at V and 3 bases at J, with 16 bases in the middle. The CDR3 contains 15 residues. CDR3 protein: CASSPGLSTKETQYF. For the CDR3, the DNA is TGCGCCAGCAGCCCTGGACTATCTACAAAAGAGACCCAGTACTTC.

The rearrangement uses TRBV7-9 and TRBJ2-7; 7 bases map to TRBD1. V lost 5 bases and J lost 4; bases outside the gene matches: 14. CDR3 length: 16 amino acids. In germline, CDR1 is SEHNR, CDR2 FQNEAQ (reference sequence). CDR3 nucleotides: TGTGCCAGCAGCCCAACCAGGGACAGCGACCCTTACGAGCAGTACTTC. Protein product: CASSPTRDSDPYEQYF.

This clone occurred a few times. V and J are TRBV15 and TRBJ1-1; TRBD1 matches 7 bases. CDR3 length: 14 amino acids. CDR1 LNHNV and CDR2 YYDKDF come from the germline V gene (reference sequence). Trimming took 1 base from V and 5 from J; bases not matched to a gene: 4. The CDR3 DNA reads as TGTGCCACCAGCAGAGGGCAGGGGGGTACTGAAGCTTTCTTT. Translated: CATSRGQGGTEAFF.

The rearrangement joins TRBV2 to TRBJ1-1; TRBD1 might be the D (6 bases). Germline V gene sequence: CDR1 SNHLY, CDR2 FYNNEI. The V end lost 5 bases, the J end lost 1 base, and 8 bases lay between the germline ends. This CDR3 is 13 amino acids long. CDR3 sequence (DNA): TGTGCCAGCAGTACGACAGGGAACACTGAAGCTTTCTTT. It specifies CASSTTGNTEAFF.

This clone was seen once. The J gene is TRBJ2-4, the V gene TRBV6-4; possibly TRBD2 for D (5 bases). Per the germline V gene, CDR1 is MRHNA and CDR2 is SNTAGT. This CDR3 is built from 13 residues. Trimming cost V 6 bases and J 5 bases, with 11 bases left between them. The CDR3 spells CASSAGSENIQYF. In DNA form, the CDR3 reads TGTGCCAGCAGCGCGGGTTCTGAAAACATTCAGTACTTC.

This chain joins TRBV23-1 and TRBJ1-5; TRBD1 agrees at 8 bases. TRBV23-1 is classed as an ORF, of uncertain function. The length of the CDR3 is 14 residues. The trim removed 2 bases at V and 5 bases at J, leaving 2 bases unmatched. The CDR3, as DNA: TGCGCCAGCAGTCAACACAGGGGGTATCAGCCCCAGCATTTT. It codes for CASSQHRGYQPQHF.

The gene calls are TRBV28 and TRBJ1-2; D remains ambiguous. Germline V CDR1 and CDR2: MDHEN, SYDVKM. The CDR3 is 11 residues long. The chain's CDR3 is CVVADNYGYTF. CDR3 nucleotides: TGTGTAGTTGCTGATAACTATGGCTACACCTTC.

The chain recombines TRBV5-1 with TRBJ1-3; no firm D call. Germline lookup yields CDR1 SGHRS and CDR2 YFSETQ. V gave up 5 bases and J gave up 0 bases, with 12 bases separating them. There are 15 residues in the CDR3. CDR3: CASSKDGDSGNTIYF. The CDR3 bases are TGCGCCAGCAGTAAGGACGGGGACTCTGGAAACACCATATATTTT.

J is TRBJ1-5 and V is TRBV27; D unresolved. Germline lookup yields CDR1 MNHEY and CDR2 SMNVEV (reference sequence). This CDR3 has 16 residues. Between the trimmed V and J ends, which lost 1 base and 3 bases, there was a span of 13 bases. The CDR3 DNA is TGTGCCAGCAGTTTATTAGGTCTAGGTCCCAATCAGCCCCAGCATTTT. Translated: CASSLLGLGPNQPQHF.

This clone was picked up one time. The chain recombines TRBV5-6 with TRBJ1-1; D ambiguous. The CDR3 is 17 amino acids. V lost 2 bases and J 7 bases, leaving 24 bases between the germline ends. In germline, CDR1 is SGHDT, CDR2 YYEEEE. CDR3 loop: CASSFATPFPIQDEAFF. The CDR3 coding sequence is TGTGCCAGCAGCTTCGCGACACCCTTCCCCATTCAGGATGAAGCTTTCTTT.

The CDR3 is CASSGAGSYEQYF. The DNA for the CDR3 is TGTGCCAGCTCGGGAGCCGGCTCCTACGAGCAGTACTTC. The chain carries TRBV18 and TRBJ2-7, with a tentative D call TRBD2 (5 bases). Trimming removed 6 bases from V and 0 bases from J, with 9 bases in between. The CDR3 is made up of 13 amino acids. Germline-derived CDR1 and CDR2 are KGHSH and LQKENI. Full variable domain (rest looked up from reference TRBV18 and TRBJ2-7): NAGVMQNPRHLVRRRGQEARLRCSPMKGHSHVYWYRQLPEEGLKFMVYLQKENIIDESGMPKERFSAEFPKEGPSILRIQQVVRGDSAAYFCASSGAGSYEQYFGPGTRLTVT.

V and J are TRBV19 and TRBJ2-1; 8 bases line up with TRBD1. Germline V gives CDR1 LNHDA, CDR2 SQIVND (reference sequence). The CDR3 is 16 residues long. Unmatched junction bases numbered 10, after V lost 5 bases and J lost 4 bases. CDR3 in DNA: TGTGCCAGTAGTCCGACCGGACAGGGTTCTTACAATGAGCAGTTCTTC. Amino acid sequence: CASSPTGQGSYNEQFF.

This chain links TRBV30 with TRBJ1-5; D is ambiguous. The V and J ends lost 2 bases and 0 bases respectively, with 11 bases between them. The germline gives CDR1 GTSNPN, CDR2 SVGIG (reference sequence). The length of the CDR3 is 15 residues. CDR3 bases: TGTGCCTGGAGTAGAGATCGATATAGCAATCAGCCCCAGCATTTT. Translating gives CAWSRDRYSNQPQHF. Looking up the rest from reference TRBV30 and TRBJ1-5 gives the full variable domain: SQTIHQWPATLVQPVGSPLSLECTVEGTSNPNLYWYRQAAGRGLQLLFYSVGIGQISSEVPQNLSASRPQDRQFILSSKKLLLSDSGFYLCAWSRDRYSNQPQHFGDGTRLSIL.

This chain's CDR3 is CASSSSVRDTEAFF. Here the CDR3 DNA reads TGTGCCAGCAGCTCTTCGGTACGGGACACTGAAGCTTTCTTT. The gene calls are TRBV7-9 and TRBJ1-1, with no clear D. CDR1 and CDR2 from the germline V gene are SEHNR and FQNEAQ (reference sequence). The CDR3 covers 14 residues. V lost 4 bases and J lost 3, with 12 bases in between.

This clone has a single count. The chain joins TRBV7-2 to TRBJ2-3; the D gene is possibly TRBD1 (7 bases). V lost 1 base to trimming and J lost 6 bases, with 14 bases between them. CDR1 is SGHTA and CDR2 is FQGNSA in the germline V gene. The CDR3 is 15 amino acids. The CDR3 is CASSLVRAGGDTQYF. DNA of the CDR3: TGTGCCAGCAGCTTAGTTAGGGCAGGGGGGGATACGCAGTATTTT.

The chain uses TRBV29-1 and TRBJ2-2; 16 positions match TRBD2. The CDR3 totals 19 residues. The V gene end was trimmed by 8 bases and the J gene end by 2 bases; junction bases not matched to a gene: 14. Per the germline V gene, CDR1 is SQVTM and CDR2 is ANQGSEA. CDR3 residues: CSTLTPGLAGGPNTGELFF. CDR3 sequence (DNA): TGCAGCACGCTCACCCCGGGACTAGCGGGAGGGCCCAACACCGGGGAGCTGTTTTTT.

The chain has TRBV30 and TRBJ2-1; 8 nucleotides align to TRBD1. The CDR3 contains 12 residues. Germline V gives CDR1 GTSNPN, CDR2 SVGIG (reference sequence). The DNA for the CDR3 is TGTGCTGGACAGGGTAGATGGAATGAGCAGTTCTTC. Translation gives CAGQGRWNEQFF.

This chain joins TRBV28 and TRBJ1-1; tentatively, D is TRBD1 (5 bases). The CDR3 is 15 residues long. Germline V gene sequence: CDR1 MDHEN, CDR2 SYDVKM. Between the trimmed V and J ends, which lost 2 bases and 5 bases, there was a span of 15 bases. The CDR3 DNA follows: TGTGCCAGCAGTTTAGGAGAAGGGGCGATTACTGAAGCTTTCTTT. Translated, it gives CASSLGEGAITEAFF. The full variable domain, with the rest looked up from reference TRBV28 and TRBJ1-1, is DVKVTQSSRYLVKRTGEKVFLECVQDMDHENMFWYRQDPGLGLRLIYFSYDVKMKEKGDIPEGYSVSREKKERFSLILESASTNQTSMYLCASSLGEGAITEAFFGQGTRLTVV.

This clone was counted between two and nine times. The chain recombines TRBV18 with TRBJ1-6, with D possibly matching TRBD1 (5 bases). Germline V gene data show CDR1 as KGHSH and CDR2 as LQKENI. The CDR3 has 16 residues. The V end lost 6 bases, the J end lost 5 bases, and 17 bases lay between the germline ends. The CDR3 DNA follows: TGTGCCAGCTCGCCTGAGCTTCCAGGGAATAATTCACCCCTCCACTTT. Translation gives CASSPELPGNNSPLHF.

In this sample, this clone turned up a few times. The CDR3 region has the DNA TGTGCCAGTAGTTCGACGGGGGGGGCAAGCACTGAAGCTTTCTTT. Translating gives CASSSTGGASTEAFF. J is TRBJ1-1 and V is TRBV19; a possible D gene is TRBD1 (6 bases). V was cut by 5 bases and J by 4 bases, with 17 bases left in between. CDR3 length: 15 residues. The V gene's germline CDR1 is LNHDA and CDR2 SQIVND (reference sequence).

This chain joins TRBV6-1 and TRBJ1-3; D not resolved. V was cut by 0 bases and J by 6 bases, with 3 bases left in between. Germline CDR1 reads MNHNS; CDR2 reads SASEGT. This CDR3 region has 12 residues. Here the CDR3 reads CASSEAANTIYF. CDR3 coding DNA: TGTGCCAGCAGTGAAGCGGCAAACACCATATATTTT.

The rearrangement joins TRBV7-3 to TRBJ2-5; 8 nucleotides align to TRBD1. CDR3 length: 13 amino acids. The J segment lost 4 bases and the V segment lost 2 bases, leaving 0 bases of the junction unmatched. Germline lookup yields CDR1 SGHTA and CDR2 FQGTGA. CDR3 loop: CASSLQGAETQYF. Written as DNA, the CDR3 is TGTGCCAGCAGCTTACAGGGGGCAGAGACCCAGTACTTC.

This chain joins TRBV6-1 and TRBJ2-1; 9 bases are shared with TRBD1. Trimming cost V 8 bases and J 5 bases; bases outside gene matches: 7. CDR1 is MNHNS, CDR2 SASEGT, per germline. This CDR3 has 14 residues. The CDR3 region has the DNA TGTGCCAGCCAATCGGGACAGGGTAACAATGAGCAGTTCTTC. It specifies CASQSGQGNNEQFF.

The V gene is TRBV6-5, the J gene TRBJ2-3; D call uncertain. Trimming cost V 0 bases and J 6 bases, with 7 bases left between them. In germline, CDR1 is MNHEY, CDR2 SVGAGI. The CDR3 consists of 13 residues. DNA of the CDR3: TGTGCCAGCAGTTACTCGGCAACCGATACGCAGTATTTT. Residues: CASSYSATDTQYF.